This T cell receptor (beta chain) was sequenced during a study of cytomegalovirus exposure and HLA in healthy donors. Study-wide findings and caveats: According to a later analysis, TCR clusters from the first cohort tended to co-occur in the 120 or so validation repertoires. Across donors, most TCRs were seen rarely, yet some public ones were widespread. The authors listed approximately 150 TCR beta chains as cytomegalovirus-associated.

Measured with immunoSEQ multiplex PCR; TCRdb has only the in-frame clones, and not every one. The data show 150,000 to 200,000 clones, approximately 96% seen once. Worth noting for this clone: The target antigen is unknown.

The sample taken for sequencing was PBMCs. This clonotype was obtained from a woman younger than 30 in good health and CMV-seronegative.

The CDR3, as DNA: TGTGCCAGCAGTCGAGGGGACAGGGGGTTAAACATTCAGTACTTC. This codes for CASSRGDRGLNIQYF. V gene TRBV6-5 combines with J gene TRBJ2-4, with 11 nucleotides matching TRBD1. This CDR3 is 15 amino acids long. The germline V gene encodes CDR1 MNHEY and CDR2 SVGAGI. The V and J ends lost 5 bases and 6 bases, in that order; junction bases with no gene match: 6.